The entry that follows covers one T cell receptor beta chain sequence. Its antigen specificity is not known. No per-base quality is available; no much larger clone lies one base away. TCRbeta CDR3 regions were amplified from genomic DNA using the immunoSEQ Assay, a bias-controlled multiplex PCR. From the authors' description of their analysis: Within the assay, amplification of reference gene primers was used to estimate how many nucleated cells each sample contained. To quantify the absolute abundance of each unique TCRbeta CDR3 rearrangement, sequence reads were collapsed and filtered. For each sample, productive Simpson clonality was calculated as the square root of Simpson's diversity index over productive rearrangements. The table comes from immuneACCESS by way of TCRdb, which keeps in-frame sequences with V and J called. Part of the clones is missing from these tables; in studies checked, under half for an unresolved V gene and the rest for unknown reasons. Clone size and the V and J calls come from that table; the DNA yielded D and trimming. This sample has around 140,000 clones in its table, and roughly 86% of those were observed once. Around 8.2% of the sample is held by the ten biggest clonotypes.

This sample is part of a study of blood T cell repertoires in COVID-19 (dated by TCRdb to the early 2020s). For the wider study: Samples from collaborators originated in the United States, Italy and Spain and spanned both the acute and convalescent phases of COVID-19. Where available, HLA class I and class II types were taken from metadata supplied by the sample provider and were not determined by assay-based typing. Samples were obtained from the ongoing ImmuneRACE study (first 160 participants) and from 950 to 1,500 subjects provided by 6 global collaborators. Nearly every sample came with metadata listing a de-identified subject ID, COVID-19 status, age in years and sex. The prospective study material was composed of cDNA or gDNA derived from T cells, B-cell-depleted T cells, or PBMCs. The repertoires were made available in a free public database intended to serve as a resource for research on the immune response to SARS-CoV-2. The dataset comprised deeply sampled blood TCRbeta repertoires from subjects exposed to, actively infected with, or recovered from COVID-19.

The paper's findings and limits, for the study overall: How much clinical and demographic metadata was included differed by source and by participant, and the metadata was provided uncurated.

There are 16 amino acids in the CDR3, from cysteine to phenylalanine inclusive. Just CDR3 DNA is preserved here, 48 bases in frame from base 1. From the germline V gene, CDR1 is SGHRS and CDR2 is YFSETQ. Clipping removes 3 bases from V and 1 base from J, with 8 as the unmatched junction base count. Collaborating institutions collected whole blood in K2EDTA tubes following their own protocols. For TCRbeta analysis, collaborators shipped samples as frozen whole blood, isolated PBMCs, or DNA extracted from either of those sample types. The sequence came from a woman aged 55-69 years with acute or convalescent COVID-19. The sample comprised peripheral blood. The chain joins TRBV5-1 to TRBJ2-5; 8 junctional bases match TRBD1. Here is the DNA: TGCGCCAGCAGCTCCCGGACAGGGTCTTCCCAAGAGACCCAGTACTTC. Its protein product is CASSSRTGSSQETQYF.